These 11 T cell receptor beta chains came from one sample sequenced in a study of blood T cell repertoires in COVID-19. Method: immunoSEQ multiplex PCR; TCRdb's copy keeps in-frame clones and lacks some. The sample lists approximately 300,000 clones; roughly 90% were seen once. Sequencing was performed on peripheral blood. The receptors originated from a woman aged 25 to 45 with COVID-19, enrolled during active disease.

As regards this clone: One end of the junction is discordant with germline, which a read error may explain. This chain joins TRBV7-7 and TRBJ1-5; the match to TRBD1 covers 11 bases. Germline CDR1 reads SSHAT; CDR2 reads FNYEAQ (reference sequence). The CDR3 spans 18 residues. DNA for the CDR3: TGTGCTAGCAGCTTTGCCGGGACAGGGGGGTATAGCAATCAGCCCCAGCATTTT. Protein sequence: CASSFAGTGGYSNQPQHF.

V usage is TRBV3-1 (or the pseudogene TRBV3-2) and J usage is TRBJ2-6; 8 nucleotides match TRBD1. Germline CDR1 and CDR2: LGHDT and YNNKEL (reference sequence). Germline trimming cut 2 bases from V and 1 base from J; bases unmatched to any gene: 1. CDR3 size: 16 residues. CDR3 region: CASSQRQGSGANVLTF. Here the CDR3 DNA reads TGTGCCAGCAGCCAACGACAGGGGTCTGGGGCCAACGTCCTGACTTTC.

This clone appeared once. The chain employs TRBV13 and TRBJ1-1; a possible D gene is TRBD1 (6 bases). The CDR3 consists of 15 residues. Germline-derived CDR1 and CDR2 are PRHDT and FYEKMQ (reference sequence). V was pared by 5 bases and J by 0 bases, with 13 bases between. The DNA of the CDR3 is TGTGCCAGCAGCACCCGACAGGTTCTGAACACTGAAGCTTTCTTT. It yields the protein CASSTRQVLNTEAFF.

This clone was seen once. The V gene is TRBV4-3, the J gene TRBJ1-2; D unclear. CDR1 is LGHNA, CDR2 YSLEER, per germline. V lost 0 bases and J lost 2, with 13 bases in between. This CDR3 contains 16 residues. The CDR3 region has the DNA TGCGCCAGCAGCCAAGATATTACAGAAATAAACTATGGCTACACCTTC. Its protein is CASSQDITEINYGYTF.

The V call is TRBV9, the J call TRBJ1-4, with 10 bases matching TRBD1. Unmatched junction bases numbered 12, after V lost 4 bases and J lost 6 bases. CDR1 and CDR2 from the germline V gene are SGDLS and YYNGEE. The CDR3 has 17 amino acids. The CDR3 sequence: CASSPMGQGQDDEKLFF. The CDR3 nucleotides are TGTGCCAGCAGCCCAATGGGACAGGGGCAAGATGATGAAAAACTGTTTTTT.

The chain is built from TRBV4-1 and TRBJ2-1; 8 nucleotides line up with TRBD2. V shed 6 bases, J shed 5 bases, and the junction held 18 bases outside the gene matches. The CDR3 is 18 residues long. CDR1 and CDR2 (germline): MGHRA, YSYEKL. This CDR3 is CASSSSQKTSALHNEQFF. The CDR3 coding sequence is TGCGCCAGCAGTTCTTCCCAAAAGACTAGCGCGCTTCACAATGAGCAGTTCTTC.

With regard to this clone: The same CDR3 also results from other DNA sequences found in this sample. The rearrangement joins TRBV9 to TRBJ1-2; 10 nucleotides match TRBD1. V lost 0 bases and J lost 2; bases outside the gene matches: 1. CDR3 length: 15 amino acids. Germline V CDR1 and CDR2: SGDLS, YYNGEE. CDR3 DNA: TGTGCCAGCAGCGTAGGGACAGGGGGGAACTATGGCTACACCTTC. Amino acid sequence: CASSVGTGGNYGYTF.

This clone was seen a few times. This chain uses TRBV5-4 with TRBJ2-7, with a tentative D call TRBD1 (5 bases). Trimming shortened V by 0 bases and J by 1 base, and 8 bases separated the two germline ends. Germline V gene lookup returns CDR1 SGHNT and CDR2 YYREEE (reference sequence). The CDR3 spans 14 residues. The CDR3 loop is CASSLDRFSYEQYF. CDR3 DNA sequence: TGTGCCAGCAGCTTGGACAGGTTTTCCTACGAGCAGTACTTC.

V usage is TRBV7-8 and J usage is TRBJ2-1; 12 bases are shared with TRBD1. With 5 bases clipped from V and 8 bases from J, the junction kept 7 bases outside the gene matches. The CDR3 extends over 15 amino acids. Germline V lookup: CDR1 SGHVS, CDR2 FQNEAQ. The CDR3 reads CASSGGDRGRHEQFF. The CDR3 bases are TGTGCCAGCAGCGGGGGGGACAGGGGGCGGCATGAGCAGTTCTTC. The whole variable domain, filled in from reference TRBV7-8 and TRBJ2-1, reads GAGVSQSPRYKVAKRGQDVALRCDPISGHVSLFWYQQALGQGPEFLTYFQNEAQLDKSGLPSDRFFAERPEGSVSTLKIQRTQQEDSAVYLCASSGGDRGRHEQFFGPGTRLTVL.

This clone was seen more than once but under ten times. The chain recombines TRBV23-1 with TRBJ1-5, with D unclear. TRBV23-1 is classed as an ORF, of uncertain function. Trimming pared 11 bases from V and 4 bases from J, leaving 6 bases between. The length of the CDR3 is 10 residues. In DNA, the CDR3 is TGCGCCGGAGGTAATCAGCCCCAGCATTTT. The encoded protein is CAGGNQPQHF.

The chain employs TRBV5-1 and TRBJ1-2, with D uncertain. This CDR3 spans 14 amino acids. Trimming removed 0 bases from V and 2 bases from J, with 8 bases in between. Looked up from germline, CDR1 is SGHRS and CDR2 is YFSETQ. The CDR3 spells CASSLDPQNYGYTF. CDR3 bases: TGCGCCAGCAGCTTGGATCCACAGAACTATGGCTACACCTTC.